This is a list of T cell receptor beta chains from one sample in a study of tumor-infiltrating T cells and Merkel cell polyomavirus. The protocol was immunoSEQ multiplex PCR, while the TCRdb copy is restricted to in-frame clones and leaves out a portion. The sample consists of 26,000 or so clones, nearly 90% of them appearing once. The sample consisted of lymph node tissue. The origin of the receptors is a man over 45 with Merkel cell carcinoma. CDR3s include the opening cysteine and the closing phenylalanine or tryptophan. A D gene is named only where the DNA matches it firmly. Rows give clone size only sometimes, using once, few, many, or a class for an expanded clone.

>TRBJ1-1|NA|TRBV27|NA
TGTGCCAGCAGTTTACAGGGGTTTAGGACTGAAGCTTTCTTT
CASSLQGFRTEAFF
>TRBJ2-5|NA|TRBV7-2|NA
TGTGCCAGCAGCTCGGGGGGCCTTGGAGAGACCCAGTACTTC
CASSSGGLGETQYF
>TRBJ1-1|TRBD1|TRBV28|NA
TGTGCCAGCAGCGGACCCGGGACAGGGAACACTGAAGCTTTCTTT
CASSGPGTGNTEAFF
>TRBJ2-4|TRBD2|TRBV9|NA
TGTGCCAGCAGCAACTCTCCTAGCGGTCTAGCCAAAAACATTCAGTACTTC
CASSNSPSGLAKNIQYF
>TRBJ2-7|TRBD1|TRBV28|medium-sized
TGTGCCAGCAGTGGTCAGACAGGGTTTCACTCCTACGAGCAGTACTTC
CASSGQTGFHSYEQYF
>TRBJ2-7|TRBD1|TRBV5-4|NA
TGTGCCAGCAGCTTGGCCGGGACAGTCTCCTACGAGCAGTACTTC
CASSLAGTVSYEQYF
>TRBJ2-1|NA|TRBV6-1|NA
TGTGCCAGCAGCTCCCTCAATGAGCAGTTCTTC
CASSSLNEQFF
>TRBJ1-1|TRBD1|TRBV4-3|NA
TGCGCCAGCAGCCAAGATTATGGGACAGGGGGCACTGAAGCTTTCTTT
CASSQDYGTGGTEAFF
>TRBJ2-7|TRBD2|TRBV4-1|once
TGCGCCAGCAGCCGAGGGACTAGCGGCGTCTACGAGCAGTACTTC
CASSRGTSGVYEQYF
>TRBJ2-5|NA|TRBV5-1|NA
TGCGCCAGCAGCCCGGGACTGGCGGACACCCAGTACTTC
CASSPGLADTQYF
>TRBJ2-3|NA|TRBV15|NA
TGTGCCACCAGCAGAGATGGGGCGGGGTACACAGATACGCAGTATTTT
CATSRDGAGYTDTQYF
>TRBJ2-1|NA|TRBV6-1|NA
TGTGCCAGCAGTGGGGTCGAGGGGGGGAATGAGCAGTTCTTC
CASSGVEGGNEQFF
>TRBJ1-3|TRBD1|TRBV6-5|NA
TGTGCCAGCAGTCGGGACAGAAGCTCTGGAAACACCATATATTTT
CASSRDRSSGNTIYF
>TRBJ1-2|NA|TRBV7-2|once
TGTGCCAGCAGCTACTCTTCTTTAACAGGGTCCTATGGCTACACCTTC
CASSYSSLTGSYGYTF
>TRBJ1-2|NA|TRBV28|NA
TGTGCCAGCAGTTTATTCGTCGGCGGCAACTATGGCTACACCTTC
CASSLFVGGNYGYTF
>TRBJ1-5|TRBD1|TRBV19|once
TGTGCCAGTAGTACGGGACAGGCACGCAATCAGCCCCAGCATTTT
CASSTGQARNQPQHF
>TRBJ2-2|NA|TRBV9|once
TGTGCCAGCAGCCACCCGGCGGGCGGCGCGAACACCGGGGAGCTGTTTTTT
CASSHPAGGANTGELFF
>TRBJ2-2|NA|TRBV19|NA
TGTGCCAGTAGTATAAGAGGGAGCACCGGGGAGCTGTTTTTT
CASSIRGSTGELFF
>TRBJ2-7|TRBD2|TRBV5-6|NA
TGTGCCAGCAGCTTAGGCGGGAGCTCCTACGAGCAGTACTTC
CASSLGGSSYEQYF
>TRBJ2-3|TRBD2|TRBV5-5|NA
TGTGCCAGCAGCGCGGGACTAGAATTGACAGATACGCAGTATTTT
CASSAGLELTDTQYF
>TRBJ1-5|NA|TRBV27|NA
TGTGCCAGCAGTCCATGGGCAGGTGGTGATCAGCCCCAGCATTTT
CASSPWAGGDQPQHF
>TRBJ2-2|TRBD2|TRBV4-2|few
TGTGCCAGCAGCCAAGACCTGGTAGCGGGGGTTCCCGGGGAGCTGTTTTTT
CASSQDLVAGVPGELFF
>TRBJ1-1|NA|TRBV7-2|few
TGTGCCAGCAGCTTAACGGCGACGCGGGGGAAGGCCACTGAAGCTTTCTTT
CASSLTATRGKATEAFF
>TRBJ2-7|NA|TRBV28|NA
TGTGCCAGCAGTCTTGCGTCTTTTCACTTATCCGGGGACGAGCAGTACTTC
CASSLASFHLSGDEQYF
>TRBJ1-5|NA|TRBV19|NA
TGTGCCAGTAGTATCACAAGACATAGCAATCAGCCCCAGCATTTT
CASSITRHSNQPQHF
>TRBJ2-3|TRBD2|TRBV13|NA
TGTGCCAGCCAACTAGCGACCTCTAGCACAGATACGCAGTATTTT
CASQLATSSTDTQYF
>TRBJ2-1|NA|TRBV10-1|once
TGCGCCAGCAGTGAGAGGCGGGATGGCAATGAGCAGTTCTTC
CASSERRDGNEQFF
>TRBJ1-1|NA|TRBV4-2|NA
TGTGCCAGCAGCCCAGTTGAGAACACTGAAGCTTTCTTT
CASSPVENTEAFF
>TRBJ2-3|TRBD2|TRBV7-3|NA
TGTGCCAGCAGCCAATTCGCTAGCGGGAGTTCCGATACGCAGTATTTT
CASSQFASGSSDTQYF
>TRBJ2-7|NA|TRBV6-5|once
TGTGCCAGCAGTTACTCGTCCAGGGAAGCCTACGAGCAGTACTTC
CASSYSSREAYEQYF
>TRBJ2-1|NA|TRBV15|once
TGTGCCACCAGCAGGGACCGGGACTGGCAGTTCTTC
CATSRDRDWQFF
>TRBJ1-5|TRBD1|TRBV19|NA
TGTGCCAGTAGTTCAGGGGGACAGGGGGCAGGTCAGCCCCAGCATTTT
CASSSGGQGAGQPQHF
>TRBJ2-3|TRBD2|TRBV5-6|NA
TGTGCCAGCAGCTTGGGGTTAGCGGGGGGGCCGACGACAGATACGCAGTATTTT
CASSLGLAGGPTTDTQYF
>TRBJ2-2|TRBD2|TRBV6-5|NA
TGTGCCAGCAGTGGACTAGCGGATAACACCGGGGAGCTGTTTTTT
CASSGLADNTGELFF
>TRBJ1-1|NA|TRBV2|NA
TGTGCCAGCCGCCGGGGAATGAACACTGAAGCTTTCTTT
CASRRGMNTEAFF
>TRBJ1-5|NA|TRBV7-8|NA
TGTGCCAGCAGCCGTCAGGAGGATCAGCCCCAGCATTTT
CASSRQEDQPQHF
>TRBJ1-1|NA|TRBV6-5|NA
TGTGCCAGCTCTCTAACTGAAGCTTTCTTT
CASSLTEAFF
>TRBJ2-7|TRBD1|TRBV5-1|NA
TGCGCCAGCAGCTTCCGCGGGACAGGGACCTACGAGCAGTACTTC
CASSFRGTGTYEQYF
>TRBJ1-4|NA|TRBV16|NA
TGTGCCAGCAGCCAATTGTCAGGAGGTGGTGAAAAACTGTTTTTT
CASSQLSGGGEKLFF
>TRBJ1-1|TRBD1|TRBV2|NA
TGTGCCAGCACGGTTGACAGGGTCATGAACACTGAAGCTTTCTTT
CASTVDRVMNTEAFF
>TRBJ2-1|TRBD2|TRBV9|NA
TGTGCCAGCAGCGTAGGCGGGGGGGCAGCCTACAATGAGCAGTTCTTC
CASSVGGGAAYNEQFF
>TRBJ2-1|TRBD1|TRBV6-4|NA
TGTGCCAGCAGTCAAACAGGGGCTGAGCAGTTCTTC
CASSQTGAEQFF
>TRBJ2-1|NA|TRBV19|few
TGTGCCAGTAGTATCGGGTTAAGCTCCTACAATGAGCAGTTCTTC
CASSIGLSSYNEQFF
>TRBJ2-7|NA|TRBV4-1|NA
TGCGCCAGCAGCCATACACAGGGATCCTACGAGCAGTACTTC
CASSHTQGSYEQYF
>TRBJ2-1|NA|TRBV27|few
TGTGCCAGCAGGCTAGTTTCCTACAATGAGCAGTTCTTC
CASRLVSYNEQFF